This T cell receptor beta chain derives from a study of T cell responses to AZD1222 COVID-19 vaccine. At the level of the study: Timing groups of about 4 and about 12 weeks for second doses were pooled.

CDR1 is GTSNPN and CDR2 is SVGIG in the germline V gene (reference sequence). The CDR3 runs to 17 residues. V was clipped by 3 bases and J by 3 bases, with 18 bases between them. Remarks on this clone: Its antigen is still unknown.

Findings and caveats of the study: Only five or six AZD1222 recipients were seropositive at baseline. Unmutated variant regions are reportedly targeted by nearly half of spike-specific TCRs.

Method: immunoSEQ multiplex PCR; TCRdb's copy keeps in-frame clones and lacks some. The table includes about 67,000 clones, approximately 80% detected once. This specimen was peripheral blood, taken on day 0 of AZD1222 vaccination. The V gene is TRBV30, the J gene TRBJ1-6; D ambiguous. This TCR was sampled from an adult in good health. This CDR3 is CAWSPFLSIGYNSPLHF. The CDR3 DNA reads TGTGCCTGGAGCCCCTTTTTGAGCATCGGCTATAATTCACCCCTCCACTTT.